This record covers a single T cell receptor beta chain. The entry originates in a study of blood T cell repertoires in COVID-19. Across the study: Both acute and convalescent COVID-19 samples were obtained from the United States, Italy and Spain. T cells, B-cell-depleted T cells, or PBMCs supplied cDNA or gDNA.

The CDR3 extends over 15 amino acids. Trimming removed 0 bases from V and 1 base from J; junction bases left unmatched: 1. The germline gives CDR1 SNHLY, CDR2 FYNNEI. How the authors handled the data: Estimation of nucleated cell counts relied on the amplification of reference gene primers. Assay used: immunoSEQ multiplex PCR; TCRdb lists only in-frame clones, some missing. For V, J and clone size, that table is used; D and trimming come from the DNA. The sample includes about 190,000 clones, around 84% seen only once; the top ten take 13% to 15%. The receptor's source is a man between 25 and 39 years old with active or convalescent COVID-19. The specimen sequenced was peripheral blood. The rearrangement links TRBV2 to TRBJ2-3; TRBD2 agrees at 7 bases. The CDR3 nucleotides read TGTGCCAGCAGTGAAGCTGGACTAGGCACAGATACGCAGTATTTT. Translated, it gives CASSEAGLGTDTQYF.